This T cell receptor (beta chain) came from a study of blood T cell repertoires in COVID-19. The overall study: The United States, Italy and Spain provided the acute and convalescent COVID-19 samples. T cells, B-cell-depleted T cells, or PBMCs supplied cDNA or gDNA.

V was clipped by 4 bases and J by 2 bases; unmatched bases: 15. CDR1 SNHLY and CDR2 FYNNEI come from the germline V gene. The CDR3 sequence is 18 residues long. In the authors' methods: From reference gene primer amplification, estimates of nucleated cell counts were derived. Profiling relied on immunoSEQ multiplex PCR, and the TCRdb table lists in-frame clones only, not all of them. Clone size and V and J calls were adopted from that table, with D and trimming inferred from the DNA. The table includes roughly 70,000 clones, around 89% detected once. The specimen sequenced was peripheral blood. The chain has TRBV2 and TRBJ2-7; 9 nucleotides line up with TRBD2. This clonotype originated in a woman aged 80 or older with active COVID-19. CDR3 amino acids: CASSGPGSAGGEAYEQYF. CDR3 DNA: TGTGCCAGCAGTGGCCCCGGTTCAGCGGGAGGCGAGGCCTACGAGCAGTACTTC. The full variable domain, in which reference TRBV2 and TRBJ2-7 provide the parts outside the CDR3, is EPEVTQTPSHQVTQMGQEVILRCVPISNHLYFYWYRQILGQKVEFLVSFYNNEISEKSEIFDDQFSVERPDGSNFTLKIRSTKLEDSAMYFCASSGPGSAGGEAYEQYFGPGTRLTVT.